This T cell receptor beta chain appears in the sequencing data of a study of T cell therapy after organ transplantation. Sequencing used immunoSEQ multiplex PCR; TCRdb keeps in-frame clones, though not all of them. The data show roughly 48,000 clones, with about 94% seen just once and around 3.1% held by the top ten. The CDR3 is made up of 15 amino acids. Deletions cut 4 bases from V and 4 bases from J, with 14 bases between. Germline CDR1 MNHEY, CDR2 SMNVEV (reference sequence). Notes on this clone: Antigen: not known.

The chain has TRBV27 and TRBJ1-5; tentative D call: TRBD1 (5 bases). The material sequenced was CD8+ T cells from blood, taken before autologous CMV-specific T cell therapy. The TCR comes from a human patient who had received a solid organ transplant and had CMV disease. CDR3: CASSYAYDSNQPQHF. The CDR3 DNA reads TGTGCCAGCAGTTACGCCTACGACAGTAATCAGCCCCAGCATTTT.